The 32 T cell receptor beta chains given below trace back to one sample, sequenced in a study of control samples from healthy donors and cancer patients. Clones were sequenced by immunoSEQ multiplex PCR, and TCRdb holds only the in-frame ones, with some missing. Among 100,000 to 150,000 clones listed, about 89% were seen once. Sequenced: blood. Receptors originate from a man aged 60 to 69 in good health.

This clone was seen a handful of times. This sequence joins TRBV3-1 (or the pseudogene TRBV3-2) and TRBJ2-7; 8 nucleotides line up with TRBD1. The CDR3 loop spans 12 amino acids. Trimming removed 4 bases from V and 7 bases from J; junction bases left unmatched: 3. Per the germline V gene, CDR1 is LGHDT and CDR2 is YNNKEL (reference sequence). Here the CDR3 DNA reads TGTGCCAGCAGCCGGACAGGGCGGGAGCAGTACTTC. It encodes CASSRTGREQYF.

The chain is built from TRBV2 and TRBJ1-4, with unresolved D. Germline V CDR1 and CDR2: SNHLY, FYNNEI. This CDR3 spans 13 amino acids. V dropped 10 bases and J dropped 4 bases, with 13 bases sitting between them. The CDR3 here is CATKGGVNEKLFF. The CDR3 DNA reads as TGTGCCACCAAGGGAGGAGTTAATGAAAAACTGTTTTTT.

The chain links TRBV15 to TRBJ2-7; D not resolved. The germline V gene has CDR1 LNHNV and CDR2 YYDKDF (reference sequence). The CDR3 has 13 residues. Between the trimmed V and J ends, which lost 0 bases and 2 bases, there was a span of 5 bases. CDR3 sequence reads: CATSRDSAYEQYF. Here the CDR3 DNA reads TGTGCCACCAGCAGAGATTCGGCCTACGAGCAGTACTTC. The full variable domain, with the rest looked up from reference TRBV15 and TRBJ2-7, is DAMVIQNPRYQVTQFGKPVTLSCSQTLNHNVMYWYQQKSSQAPKLLFHYYDKDFNNEADTPDNFQSRRPNTSFCFLDIRSPGLGDTAMYLCATSRDSAYEQYFGPGTRLTVT.

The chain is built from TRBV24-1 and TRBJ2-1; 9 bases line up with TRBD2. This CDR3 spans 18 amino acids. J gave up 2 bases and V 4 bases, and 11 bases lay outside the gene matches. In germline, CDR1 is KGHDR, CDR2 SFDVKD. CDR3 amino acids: CATSDNSFSGGTYNEQFF. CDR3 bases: TGTGCCACCAGTGACAATTCCTTTAGCGGGGGCACCTACAATGAGCAGTTCTTC.

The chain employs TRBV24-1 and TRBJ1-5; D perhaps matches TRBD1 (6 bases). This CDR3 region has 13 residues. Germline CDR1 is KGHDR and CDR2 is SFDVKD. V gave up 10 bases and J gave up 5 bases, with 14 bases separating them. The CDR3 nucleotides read TGTGCCACGGTTGACAGGCCGGATCAGCCCCAGCATTTT. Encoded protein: CATVDRPDQPQHF.

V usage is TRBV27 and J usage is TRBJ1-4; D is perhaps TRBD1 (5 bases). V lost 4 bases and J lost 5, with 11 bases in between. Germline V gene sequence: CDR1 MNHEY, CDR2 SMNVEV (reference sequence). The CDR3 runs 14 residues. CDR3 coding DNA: TGTGCCAGCAGTTGGGGGGACGGGAATGAAAAACTGTTTTTT. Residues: CASSWGDGNEKLFF.

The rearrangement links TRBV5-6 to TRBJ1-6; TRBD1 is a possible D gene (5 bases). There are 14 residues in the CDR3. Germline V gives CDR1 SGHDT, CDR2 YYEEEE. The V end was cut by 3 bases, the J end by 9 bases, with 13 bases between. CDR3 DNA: TGTGCCAGCAGCTCAAGAAGGGGTGGTTCACCCCTCCACTTT. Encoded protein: CASSSRRGGSPLHF.

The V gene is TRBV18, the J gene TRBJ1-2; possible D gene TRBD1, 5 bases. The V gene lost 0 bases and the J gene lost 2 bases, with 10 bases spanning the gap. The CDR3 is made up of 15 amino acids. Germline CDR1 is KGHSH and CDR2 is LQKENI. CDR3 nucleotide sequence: TGTGCCAGCTCACCACCGGGACTTTCCAACTATGGCTACACCTTC. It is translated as CASSPPGLSNYGYTF. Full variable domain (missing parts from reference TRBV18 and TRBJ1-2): NAGVMQNPRHLVRRRGQEARLRCSPMKGHSHVYWYRQLPEEGLKFMVYLQKENIIDESGMPKERFSAEFPKEGPSILRIQQVVRGDSAAYFCASSPPGLSNYGYTFGSGTRLTVV.

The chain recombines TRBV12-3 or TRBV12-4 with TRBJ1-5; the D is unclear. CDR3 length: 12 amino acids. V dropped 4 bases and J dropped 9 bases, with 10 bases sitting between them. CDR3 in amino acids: CASSYPGRPQHF. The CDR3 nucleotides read TGTGCCAGCAGTTACCCGGGGAGGCCCCAGCATTTT.

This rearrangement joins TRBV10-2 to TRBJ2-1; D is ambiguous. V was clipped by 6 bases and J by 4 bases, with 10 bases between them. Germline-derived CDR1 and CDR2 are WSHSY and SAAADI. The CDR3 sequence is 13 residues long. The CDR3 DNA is TGCGCCAGCAGGGAAACAGTGTACAATGAGCAGTTCTTC. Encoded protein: CASRETVYNEQFF.

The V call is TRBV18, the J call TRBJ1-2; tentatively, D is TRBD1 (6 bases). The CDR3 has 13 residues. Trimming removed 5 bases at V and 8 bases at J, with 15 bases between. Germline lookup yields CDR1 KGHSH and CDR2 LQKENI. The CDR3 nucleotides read TGTGCCAGCTCATCAAACAAACAGGGAGGCTACACCTTC. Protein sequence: CASSSNKQGGYTF.

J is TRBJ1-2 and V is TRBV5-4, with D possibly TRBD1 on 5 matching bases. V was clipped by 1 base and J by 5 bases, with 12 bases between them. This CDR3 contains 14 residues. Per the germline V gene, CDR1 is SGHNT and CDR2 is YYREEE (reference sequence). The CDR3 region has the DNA TGTGCCAGCAGCTTGACGTCAGGGTCGTATGGCTACACCTTC. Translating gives CASSLTSGSYGYTF.

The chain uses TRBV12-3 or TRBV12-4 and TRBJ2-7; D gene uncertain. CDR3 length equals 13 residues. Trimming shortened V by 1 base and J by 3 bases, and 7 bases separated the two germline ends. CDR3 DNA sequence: TGTGCCAGCAGTTTAGGACGGAACTACGAGCAGTACTTC. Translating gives CASSLGRNYEQYF.

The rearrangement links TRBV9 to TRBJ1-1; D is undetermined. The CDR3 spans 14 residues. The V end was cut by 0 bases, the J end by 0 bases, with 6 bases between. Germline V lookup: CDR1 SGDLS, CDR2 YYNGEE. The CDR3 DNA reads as TGTGCCAGCAGCGTAGACAGTGTGAACACTGAAGCTTTCTTT. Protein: CASSVDSVNTEAFF.

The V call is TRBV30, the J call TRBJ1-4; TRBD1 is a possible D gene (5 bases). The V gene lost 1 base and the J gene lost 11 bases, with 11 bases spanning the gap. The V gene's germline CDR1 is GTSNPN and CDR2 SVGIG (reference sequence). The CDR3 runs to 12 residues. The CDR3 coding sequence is TGTGCCTGGAGTGAGGTCAAGGGGAAACTGTTTTTT. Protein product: CAWSEVKGKLFF.

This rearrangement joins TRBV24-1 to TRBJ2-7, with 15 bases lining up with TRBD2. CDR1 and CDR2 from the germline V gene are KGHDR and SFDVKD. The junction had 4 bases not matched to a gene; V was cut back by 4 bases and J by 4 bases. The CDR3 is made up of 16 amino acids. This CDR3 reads CATSESGTSGGYEQYF. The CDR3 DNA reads TGTGCCACCAGTGAATCAGGGACTAGCGGGGGGTACGAGCAGTACTTC.

CDR3 nucleotide sequence: TGTGCCAGCAGCGTAGTGTCAGGTTCTTTTTCCGAGCAGTACTTC. Translation: CASSVVSGSFSEQYF. The chain uses TRBV9 and TRBJ2-7; D remains ambiguous. Germline CDR1 and CDR2: SGDLS and YYNGEE. V gave up 0 bases and J gave up 6 bases, with 16 bases separating them. The CDR3 has 15 residues.

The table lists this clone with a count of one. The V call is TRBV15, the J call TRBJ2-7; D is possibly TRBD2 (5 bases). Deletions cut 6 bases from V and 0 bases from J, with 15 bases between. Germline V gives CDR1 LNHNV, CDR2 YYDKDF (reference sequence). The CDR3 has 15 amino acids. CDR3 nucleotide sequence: TGTGCCACCAGTCCTCCGGGATTCGCCTCCTACGAGCAGTACTTC. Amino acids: CATSPPGFASYEQYF. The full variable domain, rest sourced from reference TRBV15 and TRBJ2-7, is DAMVIQNPRYQVTQFGKPVTLSCSQTLNHNVMYWYQQKSSQAPKLLFHYYDKDFNNEADTPDNFQSRRPNTSFCFLDIRSPGLGDTAMYLCATSPPGFASYEQYFGPGTRLTVT.

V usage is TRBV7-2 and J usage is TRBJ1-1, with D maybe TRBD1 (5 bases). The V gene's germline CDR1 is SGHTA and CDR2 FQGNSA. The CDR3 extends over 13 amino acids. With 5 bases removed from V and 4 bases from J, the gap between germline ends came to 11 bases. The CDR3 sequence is CASSPVGVTEAFF. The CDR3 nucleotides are TGTGCCAGCAGCCCCGTAGGGGTCACTGAAGCTTTCTTT.

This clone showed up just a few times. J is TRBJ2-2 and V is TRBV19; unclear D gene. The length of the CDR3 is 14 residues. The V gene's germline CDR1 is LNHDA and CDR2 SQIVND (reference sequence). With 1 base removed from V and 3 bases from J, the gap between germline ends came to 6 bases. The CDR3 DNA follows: TGTGCCAGTAGTATAGGGGTGGACACCGGGGAGCTGTTTTTT. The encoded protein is CASSIGVDTGELFF.

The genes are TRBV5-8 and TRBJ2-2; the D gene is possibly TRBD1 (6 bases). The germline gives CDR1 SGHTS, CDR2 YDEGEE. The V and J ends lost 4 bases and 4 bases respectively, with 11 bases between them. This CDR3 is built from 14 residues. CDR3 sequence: CASSLGQLTGELFF. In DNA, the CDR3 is TGTGCCAGCAGCCTGGGACAACTCACCGGGGAGCTGTTTTTT.

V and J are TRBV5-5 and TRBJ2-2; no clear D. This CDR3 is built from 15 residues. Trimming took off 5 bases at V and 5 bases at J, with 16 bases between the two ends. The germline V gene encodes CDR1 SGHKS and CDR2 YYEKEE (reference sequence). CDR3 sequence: CASSPRVVWTGELFF. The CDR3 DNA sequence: TGTGCCAGCAGTCCCCGAGTAGTGTGGACCGGGGAGCTGTTTTTT.

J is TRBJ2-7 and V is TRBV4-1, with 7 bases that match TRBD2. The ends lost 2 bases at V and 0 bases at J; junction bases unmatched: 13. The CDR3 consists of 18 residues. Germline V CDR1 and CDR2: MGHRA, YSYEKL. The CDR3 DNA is TGCGCCAGCAGCCAACTCCTTACGAGCGGGACTTTCTCCTACGAGCAGTACTTC. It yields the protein CASSQLLTSGTFSYEQYF.

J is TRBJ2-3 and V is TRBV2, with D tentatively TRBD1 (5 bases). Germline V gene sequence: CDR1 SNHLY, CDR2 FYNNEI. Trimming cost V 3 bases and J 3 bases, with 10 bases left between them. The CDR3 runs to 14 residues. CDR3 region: CASSDRVGTDTQYF. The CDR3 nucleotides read TGTGCCAGCAGTGACAGGGTTGGAACAGATACGCAGTATTTT. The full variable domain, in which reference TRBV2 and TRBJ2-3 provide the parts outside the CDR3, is EPEVTQTPSHQVTQMGQEVILRCVPISNHLYFYWYRQILGQKVEFLVSFYNNEISEKSEIFDDQFSVERPDGSNFTLKIRSTKLEDSAMYFCASSDRVGTDTQYFGPGTRLTVL.

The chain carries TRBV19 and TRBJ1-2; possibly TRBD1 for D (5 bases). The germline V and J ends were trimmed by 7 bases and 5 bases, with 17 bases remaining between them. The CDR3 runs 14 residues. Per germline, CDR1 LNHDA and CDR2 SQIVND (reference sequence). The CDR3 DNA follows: TGTGCCAGTACCGCAGGGTCAACCCCTTATGGCTACACCTTC. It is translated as CASTAGSTPYGYTF.

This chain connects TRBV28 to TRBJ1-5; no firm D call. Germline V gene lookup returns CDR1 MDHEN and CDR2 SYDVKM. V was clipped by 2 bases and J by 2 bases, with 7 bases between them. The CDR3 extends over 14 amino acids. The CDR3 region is CASSLRTGNQPQHF. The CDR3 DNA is TGTGCCAGCAGTTTAAGGACTGGCAATCAGCCCCAGCATTTT.

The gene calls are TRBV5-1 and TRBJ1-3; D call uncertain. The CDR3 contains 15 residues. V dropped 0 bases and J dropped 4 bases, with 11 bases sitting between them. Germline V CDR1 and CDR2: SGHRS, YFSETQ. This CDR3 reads CASSLDGRGGNTIYF. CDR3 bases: TGCGCCAGCAGCTTGGACGGACGTGGCGGAAACACCATATATTTT.

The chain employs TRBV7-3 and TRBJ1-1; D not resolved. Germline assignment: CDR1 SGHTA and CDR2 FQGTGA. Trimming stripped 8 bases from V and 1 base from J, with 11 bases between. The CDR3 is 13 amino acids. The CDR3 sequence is CASASDGNTEAFF. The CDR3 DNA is TGTGCCAGCGCATCTGACGGGAACACTGAAGCTTTCTTT.

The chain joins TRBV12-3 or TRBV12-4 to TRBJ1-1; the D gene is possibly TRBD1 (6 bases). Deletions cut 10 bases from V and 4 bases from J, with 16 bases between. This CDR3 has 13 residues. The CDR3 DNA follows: TGTGCCACCACGGCGGCGGGGGCCACTGAAGCTTTCTTT. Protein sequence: CATTAAGATEAFF.

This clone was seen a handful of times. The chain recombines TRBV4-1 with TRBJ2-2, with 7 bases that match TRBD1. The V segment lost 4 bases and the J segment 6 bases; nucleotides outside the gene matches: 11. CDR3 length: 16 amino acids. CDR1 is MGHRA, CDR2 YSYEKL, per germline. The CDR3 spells CASSPGGTVGPGELFF. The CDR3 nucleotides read TGCGCCAGCAGCCCAGGTGGGACAGTTGGTCCCGGGGAGCTGTTTTTT.

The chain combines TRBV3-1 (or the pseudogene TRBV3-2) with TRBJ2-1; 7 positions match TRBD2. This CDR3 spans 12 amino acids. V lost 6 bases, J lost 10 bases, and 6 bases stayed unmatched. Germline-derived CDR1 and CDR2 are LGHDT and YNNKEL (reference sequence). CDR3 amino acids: CASRLSGGEQFF. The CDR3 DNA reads TGTGCCAGCAGACTCTCCGGGGGGGAGCAGTTCTTC.

The chain's CDR3 is CASSRYNRNSGNTIYF. In DNA form, the CDR3 reads TGTGCCAGCAGCCGCTATAACAGGAACTCTGGAAACACCATATATTTT. The chain combines TRBV3-1 (or the pseudogene TRBV3-2) with TRBJ1-3; possibly TRBD1 for D (5 bases). CDR1 LGHDT and CDR2 YNNKEL come from the germline V gene (reference sequence). This CDR3 is 16 amino acids long. V was clipped by 4 bases and J by 0 bases, with 13 bases between them.